This record looks at one T cell receptor (beta chain) sequence and its context. Its antigen remains unidentified. Base qualities are not recorded, but no much larger clone differs from it by a single base. High-throughput TCR beta sequencing profiled peripheral blood CD8+ and CD4+ T cells from healthy donors, Susac syndrome patients and multiple sclerosis patients. Susac syndrome patients met recently defined diagnostic criteria for definite or probable disease. Bulk CD8+ and CD4+ T cells were purified magnetically by negative isolation, whereas CD8+ TEMRA cells were enriched by FACS. Blood was drawn into EDTA tubes, processed within 24 hours, and PBMCs were isolated by density gradient centrifugation. PBMCs destined for TCR sequencing were cryopreserved in liquid nitrogen and later thawed in a 37 °C water bath. The sorted or isolated CD4+, CD8+ and CD8+ TEMRA cells had a purity of 90% or higher.

Ends trimmed: V by 2 bases, J by 1 base; bases unmatched to a gene: 5. Taken from the germline V gene (reference sequence), the CDR1 and CDR2 loops are SEHNR and FQNEAQ. Taken from cysteine to phenylalanine, the CDR3 has 16 residues. Here the CDR3 DNA is all that survives: 48 bases in frame from base 1. This sample was taken from a study of CD8 T cells in Susac syndrome (dated by TCRdb to the late 2010s). Turning to the overall study: Of the Susac syndrome patients who were sequenced, fewer than 10 were in clinical remission while 5 or 6 had clinically active disease. At blood withdrawal, Susac syndrome patients were either therapy-naive, taking corticosteroids (in some cases with IVIg as well), or taking IVIg alone. The study used repertoire sequencing to test whether antigen drove CD8+ T cell activation and differentiation in Susac syndrome. Paper-wide results and their limitations: The number of individuals in the TCR sequencing and HLA analysis was acknowledged as relatively small. In the CD4+ T cell repertoire of Susac syndrome patients, clonal expansion was not detected.

RNA was extracted using the RNeasy kit, and about 0.5 to 1 ug of the RNA was reverse transcribed with random hexamers. TCR beta CDR3 regions were amplified with the immunoSEQ multiplex PCR assay covering 54 Vbeta and 13 Jbeta segments. PCR amplification bias was corrected using a synthetic template baseline for primer optimization and computational correction. Concerning the study's data processing: Only productive sequences were kept, with reads annotated to V, D and J genes according to IMGT and analyzed in immunoSEQ Analyzer. Clonality was computed as one minus Shannon entropy normalized by log2 of the number of productive unique sequences. For each patient and control, public and private clones were evaluated within the 100 most prevalent clones. A clone was defined as Susac-specific if it was absent from the healthy and MS cohorts, from about 1,100 published viral clones and from other ImmuneACCESS disease sequences. The public reads were reanalyzed by TCRdb: fastp trimming at Q25, MiXCR alignment, in-frame beta chains only. Every entry covers one CDR3 protein and lists the most common genes and DNA from its rows. These V and J calls originate from TCRdb's pipeline instead of the authors' own analysis. This sample comprises around 71,000 distinct CDR3 sequences, 93% of them detected only once. In total, the top ten clones hold about 0.14% of the sample.

Recombination joined TRBV7-9 with TRBJ2-3; 8 central nucleotides agree with TRBD1. The receptor was derived from a human donor with Susac syndrome. The sequenced sample was CD4+ T cells from PBMCs. The DNA sequence follows: TGTGCCAGCAGCTTACCGACAGGGGTCGGCACAGATACGCAGTATTTT. Its amino acids are CASSLPTGVGTDTQYF.